The clone carrying this T cell receptor beta chain was counted at least ten times. Time point meaning: before trial treatment. The study gave donors nivolumab, ipilimumab, aspirin, low-dose cyclophosphamide and low-dose radiotherapy. The data were obtained in a study of low-dose radiotherapy and immunotherapy resistance in tumors. CDR1 is SEHNR and CDR2 is FQNEAQ in the germline V gene (reference sequence). The CDR3 has 14 amino acids. Trimming cost V 1 base and J 0 bases, with 7 bases left between them. TRAV- and TRBV-specific primers primed first-strand cDNA, covering alpha and beta chains. For amplifying TCRs, the PCR ran for approximately 18 cycles with Phusion, which was used together with a constant-region primer and the adapter on the V primers. TCRdb reprocessed the reads via MiXCR and lists one record per CDR3 protein. The table lists around 83,000 distinct CDR3 sequences, approximately 20% of them singletons.

The sequence derives from a male donor with prostate cancer. Material: PBMCs, obtained before treatment. The chain uses TRBV7-9 and TRBJ2-7; D is unclear. The CDR3 nucleotides are TGTGCCAGCAGCTTAGGACCAGGCTCCTACGAGCAGTACTTC. Its translation: CASSLGPGSYEQYF.